This T cell receptor beta chain was captured in a study of blood T cell repertoires in COVID-19. Looking at the study overall: Samples of COVID-19 (acute and convalescent) were obtained from the United States, Italy and Spain.

Per the original methods: It was from reference gene primer amplification that nucleated cell counts were estimated. Libraries were prepared by immunoSEQ multiplex PCR; TCRdb keeps only in-frame clonotypes and omits some of them. D and trimming come from the DNA, and the V and J calls and clone size come from that table. The sample includes approximately 220,000 clones, 88% seen only once; the top ten take roughly 2.8%. Participant ages covered roughly 18 to 90 years across about 25 US areas. For recovered donors of Cohort 3, there were two negative PCRs, clearance, or symptom resolution. The source is a woman in her 30s who had recovered from COVID-19. Sequencing used PBMCs or T cells enriched from blood (not recorded which).

CDR3 in amino acids: CASSPGLADTDTQYF. The CDR3 nucleotides read TGTGCCAGCAGCCCCGGACTAGCGGACACAGATACGCAGTATTTT. V usage is TRBV3-1 (or the pseudogene TRBV3-2) and J usage is TRBJ2-3; 10 bases agree with TRBD2. The germline V gene has CDR1 LGHDT and CDR2 YNNKEL (reference sequence). This CDR3 region has 15 residues. V lost 4 bases and J lost 2; bases outside the gene matches: 3.